A single sample gave rise to the 17 T cell receptor beta chains below, sequenced in a study of PD-1 blockade in classical Hodgkin lymphoma. This sample's time point: newly diagnosed, previously untreated cHL patient sample. Negative selection with magnetic separation was used to purify CD4+ T cells from thawed PBMCs. Here immunoSEQ multiplex PCR was the method, and the copy in TCRdb shows in-frame clones only, minus some. The sample has roughly 20,000 clones, 90% seen once. What was sequenced was CD4+ T cells from blood. These receptors all stem from a human donor with classical Hodgkin lymphoma.

This chain joins TRBV28 and TRBJ2-7; 9 positions match TRBD1. The CDR3 consists of 17 residues. Germline values: CDR1 MDHEN, CDR2 SYDVKM. Trimming took 4 bases from V and 1 from J; bases not matched to a gene: 11. The CDR3: CASSSRVGTGPSYEQYF. The CDR3 DNA sequence: TGTGCCAGCAGTTCAAGGGTAGGGACAGGGCCTTCCTACGAGCAGTACTTC.

The rearrangement joins TRBV27 to TRBJ2-1, with D perhaps given as TRBD1 or TRBD2 (5 bases each). The CDR3 covers 14 residues. Germline CDR1 is MNHEY and CDR2 is SMNVEV (reference sequence). Deletions cut 5 bases from V and 8 bases from J, with 16 bases between. In DNA, the CDR3 is TGTGCCAGCAGTGTACCGGGGCCTAGGGATGAGCAGTTCTTC. Its protein product is CASSVPGPRDEQFF.

This chain connects TRBV4-1 to TRBJ2-1; D unclear. CDR1 is MGHRA and CDR2 is YSYEKL in the germline V gene. V gave up 3 bases and J gave up 5 bases, with 14 bases separating them. The CDR3 is made up of 15 amino acids. For the CDR3, the DNA is TGCGCCAGCAGCCATGCGGCACTTGGGAACAATGAGCAGTTCTTC. Amino acid sequence: CASSHAALGNNEQFF.

The genes are TRBV5-1 and TRBJ2-7, with a tentative D call TRBD2 (6 bases). Germline CDR1 and CDR2: SGHRS and YFSETQ. The V end was cut by 0 bases, the J end by 1 base, with 11 bases between. The CDR3 totals 15 residues. CDR3 in amino acids: CASSLGSGSSYEQYF. The CDR3, as DNA: TGCGCCAGCAGCTTGGGGAGCGGGTCATCCTACGAGCAGTACTTC.

The chain recombines TRBV5-4 with TRBJ1-2; 10 nucleotides match TRBD1. The CDR3 contains 19 residues. Germline V gene data show CDR1 as SGHNT and CDR2 as YYREEE (reference sequence). The trim removed 5 bases at V and 7 bases at J, leaving 23 bases unmatched. The CDR3 spells CASSSSLTGTGDYRSGYTF. CDR3 bases: TGTGCCAGCAGTTCCTCCTTAACCGGGACAGGGGACTATCGCTCTGGCTACACCTTC.

This chain joins TRBV14 and TRBJ2-1; 7 bases match TRBD1. CDR1 is SGHDN and CDR2 is FVKESK in the germline V gene. J gave up 5 bases and V 4 bases, and 8 bases lay outside the gene matches. The CDR3 has 15 amino acids. The CDR3 sequence is CASSLGQIYDNEQFF. In DNA form, the CDR3 reads TGTGCCAGCAGCCTGGGACAGATTTATGACAATGAGCAGTTCTTC.

The J gene is TRBJ1-3, the V gene TRBV30; D not certain. V shed 1 base and J shed 0 bases, with 10 bases lying between them. The CDR3 covers 15 residues. The V gene's germline CDR1 is GTSNPN and CDR2 SVGIG (reference sequence). The CDR3 nucleotides are TGTGCCTGGAGTGGCGGTGCGAGCTCTGGAAACACCATATATTTT. It yields the protein CAWSGGASSGNTIYF.

V and J are TRBV5-6 and TRBJ2-1, with TRBD2 matching over 13 bases. The CDR3 contains 13 residues. CDR1 and CDR2 from the germline V gene are SGHDT and YYEEEE. With V trimmed by 4 bases and J by 15 bases, 7 bases remained unmatched. CDR3 DNA: TGTGCCAGCAGCCTCGGGACTAGCGGGACCCCGTTCTTC. Amino acids: CASSLGTSGTPFF.

This sequence joins TRBV5-1 and TRBJ2-5, with D possibly TRBD2 on 5 matching bases. There are 13 residues in the CDR3. Trimming shortened V by 4 bases and J by 3 bases, and 10 bases separated the two germline ends. Germline V gene lookup returns CDR1 SGHRS and CDR2 YFSETQ. The chain's CDR3 is CASSPVGEETQYF. CDR3 in DNA: TGCGCCAGCAGCCCGGTGGGAGAAGAGACCCAGTACTTC.

The chain carries TRBV7-3 and TRBJ2-7, with D uncertain. The CDR3 runs 13 residues. Trimming took off 2 bases at V and 7 bases at J, with 12 bases between the two ends. Per germline, CDR1 SGHTA and CDR2 FQGTGA. The CDR3 bases are TGTGCCAGCAGCTTACTTAGCTTGGGTGAGCAGTACTTC. Its protein product is CASSLLSLGEQYF.

The chain recombines TRBV9 with TRBJ1-1; D unclear. CDR3 length: 15 amino acids. With 0 bases removed from V and 0 bases from J, the gap between germline ends came to 9 bases. Germline CDR1 and CDR2: SGDLS and YYNGEE. The CDR3 DNA reads TGTGCCAGCAGCGTAGAGGGAGGAATGAACACTGAAGCTTTCTTT. Translated: CASSVEGGMNTEAFF.

This clone was counted a single time. The rearrangement links TRBV2 to TRBJ2-5; 7 nucleotides agree with TRBD2. The CDR3 extends over 16 amino acids. V dropped 4 bases and J dropped 2; count of bases not matched to a gene: 10. Germline assignment: CDR1 SNHLY and CDR2 FYNNEI. The CDR3 spells CASSALFGTNQETQYF. In nucleotides, the CDR3 is TGTGCCAGCAGTGCCCTTTTCGGGACTAATCAAGAGACCCAGTACTTC.

The chain employs TRBV7-8 and TRBJ2-6, with D maybe TRBD1 (5 bases). CDR1 is SGHVS, CDR2 FQNEAQ, per germline. The ends were cut back, 1 base at V and 0 bases at J, with 13 bases in the middle. The CDR3 totals 18 residues. CDR3 loop: CASSLVSTGRSGANVLTF. CDR3 nucleotide sequence: TGTGCCAGCAGCTTAGTTAGTACAGGCCGCTCTGGGGCCAACGTCCTGACTTTC.

The chain is built from TRBV7-7 and TRBJ1-6, with D unclear. Trimming removed 3 bases from V and 0 bases from J, with 12 bases in between. The CDR3 extends over 17 amino acids. The V gene's germline CDR1 is SSHAT and CDR2 FNYEAQ (reference sequence). The CDR3: CASSFLVGSSYNSPLHF. The CDR3 coding sequence is TGTGCCAGCAGCTTTCTAGTAGGGAGCTCCTATAATTCACCCCTCCACTTT.

The genes are TRBV4-2 and TRBJ1-1; perhaps TRBD1 as D (6 bases). Germline CDR1 LGHNA, CDR2 YNFKEQ. The CDR3 is 14 residues long. The V end was cut by 0 bases, the J end by 3 bases, with 8 bases between. The CDR3, as DNA: TGTGCCAGCAGCCAAGACAGGGGACACACTGAAGCTTTCTTT. Protein sequence: CASSQDRGHTEAFF.

V is TRBV28 and J is TRBJ2-7; 9 nucleotides agree with TRBD1. J was trimmed by 0 bases and V by 5 bases; bases with no gene match: 17. This CDR3 comprises 19 residues. Germline V CDR1 and CDR2: MDHEN, SYDVKM. CDR3 in amino acids: CASSAQGADFWGSSYEQYF. The CDR3, as DNA: TGTGCCAGCAGTGCACAGGGGGCGGATTTTTGGGGAAGCTCCTACGAGCAGTACTTC.

The V and J genes are TRBV5-4 and TRBJ2-1; 8 bases align to TRBD2. The CDR3 runs to 20 residues. V lost 4 bases, J lost 5 bases, and 23 bases stayed unmatched. Germline V gene lookup returns CDR1 SGHNT and CDR2 YYREEE (reference sequence). CDR3 region: CASSTGTRRSLGGGHNEQFF. Here the CDR3 DNA reads TGTGCCAGCAGCACGGGGACTAGGAGGAGTCTAGGAGGAGGCCACAATGAGCAGTTCTTC.